Shown below are 5 T cell receptor beta chains from a single sample sequenced in a study of T cell responses to AZD1222 COVID-19 vaccine. TCRdb keeps only in-frame clones here, not all; method: immunoSEQ multiplex PCR. This sample yields 95,000 to 100,000 clones, of which roughly 90% are seen a single time; about 28% belongs to the top ten. Material: peripheral blood, obtained on day 0 of AZD1222 vaccination. These receptors were obtained from an adult in good health.

This chain joins TRBV7-2 and TRBJ1-3, with unresolved D. Germline CDR1 reads SGHTA; CDR2 reads FQGNSA. V was clipped by 1 base and J by 1 base, with 5 bases between them. This CDR3 contains 14 residues. As DNA, the CDR3 is TGTGCCAGCAGCTTAGTAGCTTCTGGAAACACCATATATTTT. It translates to CASSLVASGNTIYF.

This rearrangement joins TRBV30 to TRBJ1-1; D uncertain. V shed 2 bases and J shed 0 bases, with 7 bases lying between them. This CDR3 is 13 amino acids long. The germline CDR1 and CDR2 sequences are GTSNPN and SVGIG (reference sequence). CDR3 sequence reads: CAWSPQMNTEAFF. DNA for the CDR3: TGTGCCTGGAGTCCACAGATGAACACTGAAGCTTTCTTT.

The chain links TRBV27 to TRBJ2-1; D gene ambiguous. Germline V gene sequence: CDR1 MNHEY, CDR2 SMNVEV (reference sequence). The CDR3 runs 16 residues. V dropped 5 bases and J dropped 7 bases, with 21 bases sitting between them. In DNA, the CDR3 is TGTGCCAGCAGTAAAGGGTCCCGCGTCTATATGAATGAGCAGTTCTTC. Amino acids: CASSKGSRVYMNEQFF.

The gene calls are TRBV29-1 and TRBJ2-7; maybe TRBD1 (5 bases). Trimming removed 6 bases from V and 5 bases from J, with 17 bases in between. Germline CDR1 and CDR2: SQVTM and ANQGSEA. The CDR3 sequence is 13 residues long. CDR3 sequence reads: CSVECQGSDEQYF. CDR3 coding DNA: TGCAGCGTCGAATGCCAGGGTTCCGACGAGCAGTACTTC.

This clone was seen only a few times. The chain carries TRBV14 and TRBJ2-1; 9 nucleotides line up with TRBD2. CDR1 and CDR2 from the germline V gene are SGHDN and FVKESK. Unmatched junction bases numbered 22, after V lost 3 bases and J lost 1 base. This CDR3 is 22 amino acids long. CDR3 sequence: CASSQGGKRGLAGATSYNEQFF. Here the CDR3 DNA reads TGTGCCAGCAGCCAGGGGGGTAAAAGGGGTTTAGCGGGAGCTACATCCTACAATGAGCAGTTCTTC.